This T cell receptor beta chain is from a study of blood T cell repertoires in COVID-19. On the study more broadly: Sample material is recorded as cDNA or gDNA derived from T cells, B-cell-depleted T cells, or PBMCs.

Authors' data handling: Amplification from reference gene primers served as the basis for estimated nucleated cell counts. Using immunoSEQ multiplex PCR, the repertoire was profiled, and TCRdb retains in-frame clones only, with some absent. The V and J calls and clone size are taken from that table; D and trimming were inferred from the DNA. The sample includes about 140,000 clones, 84% of them seen just once. The CDR3 has 14 residues. Trimming removed 1 base from V and 8 bases from J, with 12 bases in between. Germline V lookup: CDR1 KGHSH, CDR2 LQKENI. This sequence was found in an elderly woman in a cohort sampled during active or convalescent COVID-19. The source material was peripheral blood. V usage is TRBV18 and J usage is TRBJ2-1, with a weak D call TRBD1 (5 bases). The CDR3 protein is CASSPQGMWDEQFF. DNA of the CDR3: TGTGCCAGCTCACCACAGGGGATGTGGGATGAGCAGTTCTTC.